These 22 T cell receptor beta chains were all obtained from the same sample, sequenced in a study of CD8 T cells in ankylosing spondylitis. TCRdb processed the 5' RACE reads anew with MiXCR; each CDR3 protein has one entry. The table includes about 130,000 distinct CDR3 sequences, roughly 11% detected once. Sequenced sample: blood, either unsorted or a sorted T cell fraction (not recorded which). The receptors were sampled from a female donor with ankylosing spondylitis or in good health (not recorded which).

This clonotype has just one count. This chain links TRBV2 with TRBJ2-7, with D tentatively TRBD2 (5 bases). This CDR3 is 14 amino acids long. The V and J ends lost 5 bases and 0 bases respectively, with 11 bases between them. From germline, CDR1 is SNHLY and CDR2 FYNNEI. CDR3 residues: CASSPTEGSYEQYF. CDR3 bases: TGTGCCAGCAGTCCCACCGAGGGCTCCTACGAGCAGTACTTC.

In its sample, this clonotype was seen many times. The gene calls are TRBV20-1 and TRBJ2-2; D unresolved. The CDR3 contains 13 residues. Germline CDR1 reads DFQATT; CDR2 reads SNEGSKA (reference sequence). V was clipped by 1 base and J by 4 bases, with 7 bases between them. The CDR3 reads CSARVVGTGELFF. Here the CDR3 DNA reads TGCAGTGCTAGAGTCGTTGGCACCGGGGAGCTGTTTTTT.

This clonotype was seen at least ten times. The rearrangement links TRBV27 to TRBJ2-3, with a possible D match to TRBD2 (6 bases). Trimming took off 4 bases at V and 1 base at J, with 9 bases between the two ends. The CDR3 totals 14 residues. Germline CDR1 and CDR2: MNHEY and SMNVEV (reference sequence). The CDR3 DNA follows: TGTGCCAGCAGTTGGCTAGCGCGCACAGATACGCAGTATTTT. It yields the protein CASSWLARTDTQYF.

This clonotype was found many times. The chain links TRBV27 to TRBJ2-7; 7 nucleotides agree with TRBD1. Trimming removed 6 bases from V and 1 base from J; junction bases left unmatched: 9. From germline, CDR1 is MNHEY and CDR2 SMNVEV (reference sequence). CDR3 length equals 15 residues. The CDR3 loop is CASRKPGTASYEQYF. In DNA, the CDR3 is TGTGCCAGCAGGAAGCCCGGGACAGCTTCCTACGAGCAGTACTTC.

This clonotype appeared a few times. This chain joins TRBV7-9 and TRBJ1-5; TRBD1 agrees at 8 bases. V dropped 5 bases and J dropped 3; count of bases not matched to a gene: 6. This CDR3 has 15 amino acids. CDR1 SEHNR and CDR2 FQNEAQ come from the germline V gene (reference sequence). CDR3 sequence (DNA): TGTGCCAGCAGCAACCAGGGGGCCTACAATCAGCCCCAGCATTTT. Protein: CASSNQGAYNQPQHF.

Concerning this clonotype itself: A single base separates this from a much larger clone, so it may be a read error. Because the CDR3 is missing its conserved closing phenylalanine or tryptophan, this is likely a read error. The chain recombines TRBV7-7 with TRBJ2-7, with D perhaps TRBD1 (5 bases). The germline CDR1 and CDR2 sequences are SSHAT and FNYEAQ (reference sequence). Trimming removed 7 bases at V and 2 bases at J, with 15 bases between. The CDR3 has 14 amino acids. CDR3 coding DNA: TGTGCCAGCACCCACAGGCAGGCCACCTACGAGCAGTACCTC. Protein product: CASTHRQATYEQYL.

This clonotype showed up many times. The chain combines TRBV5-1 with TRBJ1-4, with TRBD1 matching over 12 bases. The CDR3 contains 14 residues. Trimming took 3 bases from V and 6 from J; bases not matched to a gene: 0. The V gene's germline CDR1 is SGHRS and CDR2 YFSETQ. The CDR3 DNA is TGCGCCAGCAGCTGGGACAGGGGGCATGAAAAACTGTTTTTT. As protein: CASSWDRGHEKLFF.

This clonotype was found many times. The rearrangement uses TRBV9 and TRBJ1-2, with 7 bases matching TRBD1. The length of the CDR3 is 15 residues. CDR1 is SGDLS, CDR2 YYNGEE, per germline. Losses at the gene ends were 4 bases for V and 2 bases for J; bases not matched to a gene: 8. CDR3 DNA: TGTGCCAGCAGCCCATTAGGCAGGGGGAACTATGGCTACACCTTC. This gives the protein CASSPLGRGNYGYTF. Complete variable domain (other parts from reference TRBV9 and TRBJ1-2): DSGVTQTPKHLITATGQRVTLRCSPRSGDLSVYWYQQSLDQGLQFLIQYYNGEERAKGNILERFSAQQFPDLHSELNLSSLELGDSALYFCASSPLGRGNYGYTFGSGTRLTVV.

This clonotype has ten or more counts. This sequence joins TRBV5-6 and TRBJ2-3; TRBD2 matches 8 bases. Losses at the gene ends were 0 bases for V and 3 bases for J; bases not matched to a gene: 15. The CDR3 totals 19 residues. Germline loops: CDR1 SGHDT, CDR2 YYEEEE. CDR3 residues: CASSLVAPAGTSGTDTQYF. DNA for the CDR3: TGTGCCAGCAGCTTGGTGGCCCCAGCCGGGACTAGTGGTACAGATACGCAGTATTTT.

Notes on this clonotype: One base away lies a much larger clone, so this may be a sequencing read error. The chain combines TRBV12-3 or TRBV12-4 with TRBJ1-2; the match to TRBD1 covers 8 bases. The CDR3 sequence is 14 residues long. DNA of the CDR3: TGTGCCAGCAGTTTAGGTCAGGGGGCCTATGGCTACCCCTTC. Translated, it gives CASSLGQGAYGYPF.

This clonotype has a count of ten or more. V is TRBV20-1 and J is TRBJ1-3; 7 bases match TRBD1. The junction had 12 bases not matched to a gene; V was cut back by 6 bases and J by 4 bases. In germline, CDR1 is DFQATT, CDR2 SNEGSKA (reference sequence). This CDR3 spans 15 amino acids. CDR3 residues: CSAPTDRVRGNTIYF. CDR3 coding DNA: TGCAGTGCCCCTACTGACAGGGTTCGAGGAAACACCATATATTTT.

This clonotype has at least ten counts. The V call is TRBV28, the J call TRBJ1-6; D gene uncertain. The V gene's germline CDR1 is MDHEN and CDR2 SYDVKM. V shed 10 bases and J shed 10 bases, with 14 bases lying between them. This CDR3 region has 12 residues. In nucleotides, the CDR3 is TGTGCCACCGCCGTCCTTGGGTCACCCCTCCACTTT. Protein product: CATAVLGSPLHF.

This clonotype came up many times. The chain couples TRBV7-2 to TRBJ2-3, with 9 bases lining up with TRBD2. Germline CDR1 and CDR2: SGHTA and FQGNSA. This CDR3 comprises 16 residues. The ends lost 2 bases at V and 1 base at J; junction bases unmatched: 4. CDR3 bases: TGTGCCAGCAGCTTAATGCGGGGGGGAGGCACAGATACGCAGTATTTT. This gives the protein CASSLMRGGGTDTQYF.

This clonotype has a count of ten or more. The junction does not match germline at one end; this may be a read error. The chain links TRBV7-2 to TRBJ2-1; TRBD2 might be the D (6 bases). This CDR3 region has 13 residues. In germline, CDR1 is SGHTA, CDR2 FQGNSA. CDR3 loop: CASRLGTSDEQFF. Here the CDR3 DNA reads TGTGCCAGCAGGTTAGGGACTTCCGATGAGCAGTTCTTC.

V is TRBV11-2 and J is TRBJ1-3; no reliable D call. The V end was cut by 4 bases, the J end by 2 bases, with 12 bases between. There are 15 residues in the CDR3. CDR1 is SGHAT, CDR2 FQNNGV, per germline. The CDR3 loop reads CASSSAGRAGNTIYF. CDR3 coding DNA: TGTGCCAGCAGCTCTGCGGGGAGGGCTGGAAACACCATATATTTT.

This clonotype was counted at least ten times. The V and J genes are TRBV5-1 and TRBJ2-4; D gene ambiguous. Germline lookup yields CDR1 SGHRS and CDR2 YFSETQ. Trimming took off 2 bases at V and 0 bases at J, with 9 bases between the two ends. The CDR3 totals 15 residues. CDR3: CASSLTDLAKNIQYF. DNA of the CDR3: TGCGCCAGCAGCTTAACAGATCTAGCCAAAAACATTCAGTACTTC.

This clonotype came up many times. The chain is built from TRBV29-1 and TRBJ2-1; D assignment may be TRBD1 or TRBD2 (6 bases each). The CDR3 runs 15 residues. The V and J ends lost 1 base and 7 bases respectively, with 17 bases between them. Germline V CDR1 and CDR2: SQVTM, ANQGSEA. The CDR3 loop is CSVEGVGGPWNEQFF. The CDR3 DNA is TGCAGCGTTGAAGGGGTGGGGGGCCCCTGGAATGAGCAGTTCTTC.

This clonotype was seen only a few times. In DNA form, the CDR3 reads TGTGCCAGCAGCTTAGCTAGCGGCAATGAGCAGTTCTTC. Translating it yields CASSLASGNEQFF. This chain uses TRBV7-9 with TRBJ2-1, with D tentatively TRBD2 (6 bases). Germline CDR1 and CDR2: SEHNR and FQNEAQ (reference sequence). This CDR3 comprises 13 residues. V gave up 0 bases and J gave up 6 bases, with 6 bases separating them.

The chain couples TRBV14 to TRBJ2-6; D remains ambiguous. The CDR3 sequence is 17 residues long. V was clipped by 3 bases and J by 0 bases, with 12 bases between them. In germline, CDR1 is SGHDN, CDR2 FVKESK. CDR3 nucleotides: TGTGCCAGCAGCCAGACCAGAATGAGCTCTGGGGCCAACGTCCTGACTTTC. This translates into CASSQTRMSSGANVLTF.

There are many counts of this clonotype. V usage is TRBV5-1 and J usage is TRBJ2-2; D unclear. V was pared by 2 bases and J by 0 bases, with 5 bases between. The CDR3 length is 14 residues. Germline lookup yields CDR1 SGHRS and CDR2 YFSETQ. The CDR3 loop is CASSFTTNTGELFF. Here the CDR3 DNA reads TGCGCCAGCAGCTTCACTACGAACACCGGGGAGCTGTTTTTT.

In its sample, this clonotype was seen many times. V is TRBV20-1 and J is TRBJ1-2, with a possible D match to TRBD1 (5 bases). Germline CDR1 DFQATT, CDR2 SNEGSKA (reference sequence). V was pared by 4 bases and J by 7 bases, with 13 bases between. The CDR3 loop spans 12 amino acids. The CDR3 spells CSAIRPGGGYTF. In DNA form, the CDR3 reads TGCAGTGCTATCCGTCCCGGGGGTGGCTACACCTTC.

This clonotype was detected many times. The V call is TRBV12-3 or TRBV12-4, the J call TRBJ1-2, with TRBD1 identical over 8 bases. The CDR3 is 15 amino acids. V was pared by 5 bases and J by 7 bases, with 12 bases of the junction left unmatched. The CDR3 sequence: CASSPGQGLKVGYTF. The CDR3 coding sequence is TGTGCCAGCAGTCCAGGACAGGGACTCAAGGTTGGCTACACCTTC.